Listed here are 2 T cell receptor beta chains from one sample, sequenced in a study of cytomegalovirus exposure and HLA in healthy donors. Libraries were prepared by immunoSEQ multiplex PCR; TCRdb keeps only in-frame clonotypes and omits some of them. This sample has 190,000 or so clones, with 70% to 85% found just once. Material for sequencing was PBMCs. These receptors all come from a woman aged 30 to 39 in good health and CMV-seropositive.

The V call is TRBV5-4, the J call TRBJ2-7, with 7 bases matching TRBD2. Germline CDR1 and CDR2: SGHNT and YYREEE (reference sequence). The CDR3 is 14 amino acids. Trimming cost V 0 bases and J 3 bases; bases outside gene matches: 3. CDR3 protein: CASSLGTSVYEQYF. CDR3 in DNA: TGTGCCAGCAGCTTGGGGACTAGTGTCTACGAGCAGTACTTC. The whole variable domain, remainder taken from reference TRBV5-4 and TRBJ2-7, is ETGVTQSPTHLIKTRGQQVTLRCSSQSGHNTVSWYQQALGQGPQFIFQYYREEENGRGNFPPRFSGLQFPNYSSELNVNALELDDSALYLCASSLGTSVYEQYFGPGTRLTVT.

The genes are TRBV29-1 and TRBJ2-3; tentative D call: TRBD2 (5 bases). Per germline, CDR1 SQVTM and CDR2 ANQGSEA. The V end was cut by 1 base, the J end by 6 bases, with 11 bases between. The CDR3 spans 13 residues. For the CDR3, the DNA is TGCAGCGTTGAAGCGGGGTTATTGGATACGCAGTATTTT. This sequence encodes CSVEAGLLDTQYF.